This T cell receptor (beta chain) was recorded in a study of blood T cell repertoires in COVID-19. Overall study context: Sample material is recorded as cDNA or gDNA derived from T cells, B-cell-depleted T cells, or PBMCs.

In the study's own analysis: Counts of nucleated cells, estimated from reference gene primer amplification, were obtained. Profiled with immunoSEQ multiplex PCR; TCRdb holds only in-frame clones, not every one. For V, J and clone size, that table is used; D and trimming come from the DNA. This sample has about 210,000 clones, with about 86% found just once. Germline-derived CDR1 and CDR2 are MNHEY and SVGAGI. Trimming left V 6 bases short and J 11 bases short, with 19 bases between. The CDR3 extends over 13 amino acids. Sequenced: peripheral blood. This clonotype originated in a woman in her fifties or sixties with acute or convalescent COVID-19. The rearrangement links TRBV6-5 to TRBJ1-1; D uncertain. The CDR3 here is CASRISLPGGAFF. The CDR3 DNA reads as TGTGCCAGCAGAATTTCTCTTCCGGGTGGGGCTTTCTTT.